The next 20 T cell receptor beta chains were all read from a single sample in a study of beta chain features in type 1 diabetes. Of the isolated RNA, all was reverse transcribed, and so the sequenced material was expressed TCRB transcripts. Repertoires were generated with immunoSEQ multiplex PCR, while TCRdb's copy carries only in-frame clones and drops some. Here the sample spans some 150,000 clones, under 11% being singletons. The sequencing sample was made of naive CD4+ T cells from blood. The receptor source for this set is a man aged 18 to 30 in good health.

J is TRBJ2-7 and V is TRBV4-2; 8 bases line up with TRBD1. With V trimmed by 5 bases and J by 5 bases, 11 bases remained unmatched. The length of the CDR3 is 15 residues. The germline gives CDR1 LGHNA, CDR2 YNFKEQ. Here the CDR3 reads CASSLEPAGGDEQYF. The CDR3 nucleotides are TGTGCCAGCAGCTTAGAACCCGCAGGGGGCGACGAGCAGTACTTC.

This clone has just a few counts. The chain links TRBV29-1 to TRBJ2-5; the match to TRBD1 covers 12 bases. The CDR3 has 14 amino acids. V shed 5 bases and J 2 bases; nucleotides not matched to a gene: 3. Per germline, CDR1 SQVTM and CDR2 ANQGSEA. For the CDR3, the DNA is TGCAGCGTTCGGGACAGGGGGCCTCAAGAGACCCAGTACTTC. Its translation: CSVRDRGPQETQYF.

The chain couples TRBV6-5 to TRBJ2-3, with 7 bases that match TRBD1. Germline V lookup: CDR1 MNHEY, CDR2 SVGAGI. The ends lost 6 bases at V and 4 bases at J; junction bases unmatched: 10. The CDR3 is made up of 15 amino acids. This CDR3 reads CASRLTGSLPDTQYF. Here the CDR3 DNA reads TGTGCCAGCAGGTTGACAGGGTCCCTCCCAGATACGCAGTATTTT.

The table lists this clone with many counts. This chain links TRBV29-1 with TRBJ1-5; 8 bases match TRBD1. V shed 6 bases and J 1 base; nucleotides not matched to a gene: 5. This CDR3 has 14 amino acids. Germline V gene data show CDR1 as SQVTM and CDR2 as ANQGSEA. CDR3 bases: TGCAGCGTCCGGACAGGGATCAGCAATCAGCCCCAGCATTTT. Residues: CSVRTGISNQPQHF.

This clone was seen a handful of times. This chain joins TRBV27 and TRBJ2-4; 7 nucleotides agree with TRBD2. Germline loops: CDR1 MNHEY, CDR2 SMNVEV (reference sequence). The junction had 2 bases not matched to a gene; V was cut back by 9 bases and J by 0 bases. The CDR3 covers 13 residues. CDR3 bases: TGTGCCAGTCGGGGGGTAGCCAAAAACATTCAGTACTTC. It codes for CASRGVAKNIQYF.

J is TRBJ2-5 and V is TRBV30; 9 positions agree with TRBD1. The germline gives CDR1 GTSNPN, CDR2 SVGIG (reference sequence). V was pared by 0 bases and J by 2 bases, with 1 base of the junction left unmatched. There are 14 residues in the CDR3. CDR3 coding DNA: TGTGCCTGGAGTGTACAGGGGGCACAAGAGACCCAGTACTTC. Protein sequence: CAWSVQGAQETQYF.

The chain has TRBV29-1 and TRBJ2-7; 8 bases line up with TRBD2. J gave up 11 bases and V 0 bases, and 3 bases lay outside the gene matches. CDR3 size: 11 residues. The germline gives CDR1 SQVTM, CDR2 ANQGSEA. The CDR3 loop is CSVEDRGGKYF. CDR3 in DNA: TGCAGCGTTGAAGATCGGGGGGGGAAGTACTTC.

This clone has only a few counts. The sample has other DNA sequences that encode this CDR3 too. The chain joins TRBV30 to TRBJ2-7; no firm D call. The ends were cut back, 2 bases at V and 1 base at J, with 3 bases in the middle. The CDR3 is 11 amino acids. Germline V lookup: CDR1 GTSNPN, CDR2 SVGIG (reference sequence). The CDR3 DNA reads TGTGCCTGGAGTCCGTCCTACGAGCAGTACTTC. Residues: CAWSPSYEQYF.

The rearrangement links TRBV6-6 to TRBJ1-5; tentatively, D is TRBD1 (6 bases). V dropped 6 bases and J dropped 3 bases, with 15 bases sitting between them. CDR1 and CDR2 from the germline V gene are MNHNY and SVGAGI (reference sequence). The CDR3 length is 15 residues. The CDR3 DNA reads TGTGCCAGCAGCCTCCAGGGGACATACAATCAGCCCCAGCATTTT. Translated: CASSLQGTYNQPQHF.

The chain links TRBV6-6 to TRBJ1-5; 7 positions match TRBD1. In germline, CDR1 is MNHNY, CDR2 SVGAGI (reference sequence). The CDR3 contains 14 residues. After removal of 6 bases from V and 4 bases from J, the junction contained 6 bases not matched to a gene. CDR3 sequence reads: CASSRDSPNQPQHF. CDR3 nucleotide sequence: TGTGCCAGCAGCCGGGACAGCCCGAATCAGCCCCAGCATTTT.

The CDR3: CASSLDPGGQGPDTQYF. The CDR3 nucleotides are TGCGCCAGCAGCTTGGACCCAGGCGGGCAGGGGCCAGATACGCAGTATTTT. The chain has TRBV5-1 and TRBJ2-3, with a possible D match to TRBD1 (6 bases). From germline, CDR1 is SGHRS and CDR2 YFSETQ. This CDR3 spans 17 amino acids. The V end lost 0 bases, the J end lost 4 bases, and 18 bases lay between the germline ends.

The sample holds a few counts of this clone. CDR3 in amino acids: CASSGTGYSPLHF. For the CDR3, the DNA is TGTGCCAGCAGTGGGACAGGGTACTCACCCCTCCACTTT. This chain uses TRBV2 with TRBJ1-6, with 8 bases fitting TRBD1. Germline V lookup: CDR1 SNHLY, CDR2 FYNNEI. V shed 4 bases, J shed 10 bases, and the junction held 3 bases outside the gene matches. This CDR3 is built from 13 residues.

The sample holds a few counts of this clone. V is TRBV7-9 and J is TRBJ2-3, with TRBD1 matching over 8 bases. J gave up 1 base and V 2 bases, and 2 bases lay outside the gene matches. This CDR3 is built from 15 residues. CDR1 is SEHNR, CDR2 FQNEAQ, per germline (reference sequence). The CDR3, as DNA: TGTGCCAGCAGCTTACTACAGGGGGGCACAGATACGCAGTATTTT. Residues: CASSLLQGGTDTQYF.

The chain uses TRBV5-1 and TRBJ2-1; D uncertain. The CDR3 contains 15 residues. V lost 5 bases to trimming and J lost 2 bases, with 14 bases between them. From germline, CDR1 is SGHRS and CDR2 YFSETQ. CDR3 in amino acids: CASRPRWAPYNEQFF. For the CDR3, the DNA is TGCGCCAGCAGACCGCGCTGGGCACCCTACAATGAGCAGTTCTTC.

The rearrangement joins TRBV7-2 to TRBJ2-2; the match to TRBD2 covers 8 bases. Unmatched junction bases numbered 8, after V lost 6 bases and J lost 2 bases. Germline V gene lookup returns CDR1 SGHTA and CDR2 FQGNSA. The CDR3 contains 16 residues. CDR3 nucleotide sequence: TGTGCCAGCAGTCGACGGGGGGGCTTCAACACCGGGGAGCTGTTTTTT. It translates to CASSRRGGFNTGELFF.

This clone was picked up one time. The chain joins TRBV4-1 to TRBJ1-5; 10 nucleotides agree with TRBD1. The CDR3 runs to 16 residues. V dropped 2 bases and J dropped 5; count of bases not matched to a gene: 6. Looked up from germline, CDR1 is MGHRA and CDR2 is YSYEKL. This CDR3 reads CASSQPGQGMYQPQHF. CDR3 in DNA: TGCGCCAGCAGCCAACCGGGACAGGGGATGTATCAGCCCCAGCATTTT.

The chain employs TRBV11-2 and TRBJ2-5; D is unclear. V dropped 1 base and J dropped 2 bases, with 8 bases sitting between them. From germline, CDR1 is SGHAT and CDR2 FQNNGV. The CDR3 is made up of 14 amino acids. The CDR3 DNA sequence: TGTGCCAGCAGCTTAGGAACAGCTCAAGAGACCCAGTACTTC. It specifies CASSLGTAQETQYF.

To note about this clone: Other DNA sequences within the sample encode an identical CDR3. J is TRBJ1-6 and V is TRBV18; no definite D call. The CDR3 loop spans 15 amino acids. The V gene's germline CDR1 is KGHSH and CDR2 LQKENI. V lost 3 bases and J 0 bases, leaving 6 bases between the germline ends. The CDR3 region has the DNA TGTGCCAGCTCACCCCCTAGCTCCTATAATTCACCCCTCCACTTT. Amino acids: CASSPPSSYNSPLHF.

The chain has TRBV6-5 and TRBJ2-3; 8 bases align to TRBD1. This CDR3 has 14 amino acids. Trimming took 9 bases from V and 5 from J; bases not matched to a gene: 10. CDR1 is MNHEY and CDR2 is SVGAGI in the germline V gene. CDR3: CASQQGVREDTQYF. The CDR3 DNA reads as TGTGCCAGTCAACAGGGGGTGCGGGAAGATACGCAGTATTTT.

Only a few counts were recorded for this clone. The CDR3 loop reads CASSQDWQGGNTEAFF. The CDR3 nucleotides are TGTGCCAGCAGCCAAGATTGGCAGGGAGGGAACACTGAAGCTTTCTTT. The chain combines TRBV4-2 with TRBJ1-1, with D possibly being TRBD1 (5 bases). CDR3 length equals 16 residues. Trimming stripped 0 bases from V and 1 base from J, with 12 bases between. Germline CDR1 is LGHNA and CDR2 is YNFKEQ.